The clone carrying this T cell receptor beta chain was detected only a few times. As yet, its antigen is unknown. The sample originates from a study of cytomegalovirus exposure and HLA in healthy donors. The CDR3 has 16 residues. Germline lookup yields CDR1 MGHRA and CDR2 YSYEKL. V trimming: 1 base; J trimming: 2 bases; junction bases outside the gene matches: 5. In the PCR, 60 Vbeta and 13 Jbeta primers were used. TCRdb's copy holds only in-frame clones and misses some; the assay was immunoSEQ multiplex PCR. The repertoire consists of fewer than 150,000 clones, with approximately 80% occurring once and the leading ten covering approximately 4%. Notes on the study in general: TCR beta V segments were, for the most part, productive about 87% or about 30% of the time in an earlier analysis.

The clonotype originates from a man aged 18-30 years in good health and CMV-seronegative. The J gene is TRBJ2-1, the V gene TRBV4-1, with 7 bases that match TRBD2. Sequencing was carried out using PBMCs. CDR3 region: CASSQVAGLTYNEQFF. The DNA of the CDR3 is TGCGCCAGCAGCCAAGTTGCGGGACTAACCTACAATGAGCAGTTCTTC.